The 16 T cell receptor beta chains below were found in one sample sequenced in a study of blood T cell repertoires in COVID-19. The protocol was immunoSEQ multiplex PCR, while the TCRdb copy is restricted to in-frame clones and leaves out a portion. Here the sample spans approximately 100,000 clones, approximately 86% being singletons. Sequenced sample: PBMCs or T cells enriched from blood (not recorded which). These receptor sequences come from a woman aged 45-65 years who had recovered from COVID-19.

The chain couples TRBV6-5 to TRBJ1-2, with 7 bases identical to TRBD1. The CDR3 has 14 amino acids. CDR1 is MNHEY and CDR2 is SVGAGI in the germline V gene. V gave up 0 bases and J gave up 11 bases; unmatched junction bases: 9. The CDR3 DNA follows: TGTGCCAGCAGTTACTCGAAGGGGGCCCCTGTATACACCTTC. Protein: CASSYSKGAPVYTF.

The V call is TRBV4-1, the J call TRBJ2-3; 11 positions agree with TRBD2. Germline V gene sequence: CDR1 MGHRA, CDR2 YSYEKL. The junction had 4 bases not matched to a gene; V was cut back by 0 bases and J by 2 bases. This CDR3 has 17 amino acids. The CDR3 protein is CASSQETSGKYTDTQYF. In nucleotides, the CDR3 is TGCGCCAGCAGCCAAGAGACTAGCGGGAAATACACAGATACGCAGTATTTT.

The rearrangement links TRBV28 to TRBJ1-1, with a tentative D call TRBD1 (6 bases). The germline V and J ends were trimmed by 7 bases and 0 bases, with 12 bases remaining between them. Germline assignment: CDR1 MDHEN and CDR2 SYDVKM. The CDR3 extends over 14 amino acids. Written as DNA, the CDR3 is TGTGCCAGCATTAGGACAGACTTGAACACTGAAGCTTTCTTT. It specifies CASIRTDLNTEAFF. Combining the CDR3 with reference TRBV28 and TRBJ1-1 gives the whole variable domain DVKVTQSSRYLVKRTGEKVFLECVQDMDHENMFWYRQDPGLGLRLIYFSYDVKMKEKGDIPEGYSVSREKKERFSLILESASTNQTSMYLCASIRTDLNTEAFFGQGTRLTVV.

In its sample, this clone was seen a few times. V and J are TRBV28 and TRBJ1-1; D may be TRBD1 (5 bases). Trimming removed 4 bases from V and 4 bases from J, with 13 bases in between. The CDR3 has 14 amino acids. Germline assignment: CDR1 MDHEN and CDR2 SYDVKM. Here the CDR3 reads CASSSPHGGTEAFF. DNA of the CDR3: TGTGCCAGCAGTTCCCCCCACGGGGGCACTGAAGCTTTCTTT.

The chain carries TRBV11-2 and TRBJ2-2; TRBD1 matches 7 bases. Germline V gene data show CDR1 as SGHAT and CDR2 as FQNNGV. Trimming removed 1 base from V and 7 bases from J; junction bases left unmatched: 9. The CDR3 consists of 16 residues. The CDR3 DNA follows: TGTGCCAGCAGCTTAGTTGTCGGGACAGAAAACGGGGAGCTGTTTTTT. As protein: CASSLVVGTENGELFF.

This clone was seen only once. This chain links TRBV5-4 with TRBJ2-3, with TRBD2 matching 7 bases. The CDR3 extends over 16 amino acids. Germline trimming cut 2 bases from V and 0 bases from J; bases unmatched to any gene: 6. CDR1 is SGHNT and CDR2 is YYREEE in the germline V gene (reference sequence). The DNA for the CDR3 is TGTGCCAGCAGCTTAGCGGGAAGGAGTAGCACAGATACGCAGTATTTT. Residues: CASSLAGRSSTDTQYF.

This chain uses TRBV14 with TRBJ2-3; tentative D call: TRBD2 (6 bases). Per the germline V gene, CDR1 is SGHDN and CDR2 is FVKESK. This CDR3 is built from 16 residues. The V gene lost 0 bases and the J gene lost 1 base, with 11 bases spanning the gap. CDR3 sequence (DNA): TGTGCCAGCAGCCAAGATCGGGGGACCCGCACAGATACGCAGTATTTT. Translated: CASSQDRGTRTDTQYF.

The sample holds a few counts of this clone. The chain links TRBV5-5 to TRBJ1-3, with TRBD1 matching 7 bases. The ends lost 4 bases at V and 0 bases at J; junction bases unmatched: 10. Germline V lookup: CDR1 SGHKS, CDR2 YYEKEE (reference sequence). The CDR3 contains 17 residues. The CDR3: CASSPGDGTVSGNTIYF. The DNA of the CDR3 is TGTGCCAGCAGCCCCGGGGACGGGACAGTCTCTGGAAACACCATATATTTT.

V gene TRBV5-6 combines with J gene TRBJ1-5, with TRBD1 identical over 7 bases. The CDR3 is 15 amino acids. Germline values: CDR1 SGHDT, CDR2 YYEEEE. The ends lost 4 bases at V and 1 base at J; junction bases unmatched: 5. The CDR3 sequence is CASSRRGTSNQPQHF. CDR3 sequence (DNA): TGTGCCAGCAGCCGCAGGGGGACGAGCAATCAGCCCCAGCATTTT.

The chain recombines TRBV30 with TRBJ1-2; 9 bases align to TRBD1. Trimming took 1 base from V and 6 from J; bases not matched to a gene: 3. The CDR3 runs 13 residues. Germline loops: CDR1 GTSNPN, CDR2 SVGIG (reference sequence). In DNA, the CDR3 is TGTGCCTGGAGTGGCCGGACAGGGGATGGCTACACCTTC. This codes for CAWSGRTGDGYTF. Full variable domain (outside the CDR3, taken from reference TRBV30 and TRBJ1-2): SQTIHQWPATLVQPVGSPLSLECTVEGTSNPNLYWYRQAAGRGLQLLFYSVGIGQISSEVPQNLSASRPQDRQFILSSKKLLLSDSGFYLCAWSGRTGDGYTFGSGTRLTVV.

The rearrangement uses TRBV7-9 and TRBJ1-3, with 7 bases identical to TRBD1. Per germline, CDR1 SEHNR and CDR2 FQNEAQ (reference sequence). Trimming cost V 5 bases and J 0 bases; bases outside gene matches: 7. CDR3 length: 16 residues. DNA for the CDR3: TGTGCCAGCAGCCGTAGACAGGGCCTCTCTGGAAACACCATATATTTT. The encoded protein is CASSRRQGLSGNTIYF.

The genes are TRBV27 and TRBJ1-5, with TRBD1 matching over 7 bases. With V trimmed by 4 bases and J by 8 bases, 17 bases remained unmatched. The CDR3 covers 17 residues. Looked up from germline, CDR1 is MNHEY and CDR2 is SMNVEV (reference sequence). Here the CDR3 reads CASSSVGTGAIREPQHF. CDR3 DNA: TGTGCCAGCAGTTCGGTGGGCACAGGGGCAATTAGGGAGCCCCAGCATTTT.

The chain uses TRBV5-1 and TRBJ1-2, with TRBD1 identical over 9 bases. CDR1 is SGHRS, CDR2 YFSETQ, per germline. The V and J ends lost 3 bases and 6 bases, in that order; junction bases with no gene match: 15. The CDR3 spans 17 residues. The CDR3, as DNA: TGCGCCAGCAGCTACTCCGGGACAGGGCTCATATTGGATGGCTACACCTTC. It yields the protein CASSYSGTGLILDGYTF.

The chain has TRBV7-2 and TRBJ1-3, with TRBD1 matching 8 bases. The CDR3 has 16 residues. J gave up 3 bases and V 1 base, and 5 bases lay outside the gene matches. Germline loops: CDR1 SGHTA, CDR2 FQGNSA. CDR3 DNA: TGTGCCAGCAGCTTAGTTGCAGGGGGCGTTGGAAACACCATATATTTT. It yields the protein CASSLVAGGVGNTIYF.

This chain links TRBV10-1 with TRBJ2-3; a weak D match, TRBD2 (5 bases). CDR1 is WNHNN and CDR2 is SYGVQD in the germline V gene (reference sequence). This CDR3 comprises 13 residues. Trimming shortened V by 3 bases and J by 6 bases, and 10 bases separated the two germline ends. CDR3 nucleotides: TGCGCCAGCAGTGAAGGGAGTCGCGATACGCAGTATTTT. This sequence encodes CASSEGSRDTQYF.

The V gene is TRBV6-6, the J gene TRBJ2-2; D may be TRBD2 (6 bases). The CDR3 contains 16 residues. Germline assignment: CDR1 MNHNY and CDR2 SVGAGI (reference sequence). The V and J ends lost 0 bases and 4 bases respectively, with 12 bases between them. The CDR3 bases are TGTGCCAGCAGTTACTCCGCGGGGATGGGCACCGGGGAGCTGTTTTTT. Translating gives CASSYSAGMGTGELFF.